What follows are 23 T cell receptor beta chains derived from one specimen sequenced in a study of T cell responses to AZD1222 COVID-19 vaccine. Sequencing used immunoSEQ multiplex PCR; TCRdb keeps in-frame clones, though not all of them. The table records tens of thousands of clones, 80% to 90% of them present only once. The sample in question was peripheral blood, obtained on day 0 of AZD1222 vaccination. These receptors were collected from an adult in good health.

The chain recombines TRBV4-3 with TRBJ1-1; TRBD1 is a possible D gene (5 bases). CDR1 is LGHNA, CDR2 YSLEER, per germline. Between the trimmed V and J ends, which lost 6 bases and 1 base, there was a span of 12 bases. This CDR3 spans 14 amino acids. CDR3 amino acids: CASRLRGSNTEAFF. Here the CDR3 DNA reads TGCGCCAGCAGGTTGAGGGGTTCGAACACTGAAGCTTTCTTT.

The chain is built from TRBV27 and TRBJ2-1; D ambiguous. Germline V lookup: CDR1 MNHEY, CDR2 SMNVEV (reference sequence). Trimming shortened V by 7 bases and J by 2 bases, and 6 bases separated the two germline ends. The CDR3 length is 12 residues. CDR3 coding DNA: TGTGCCAGCAAAGGGCCCTACAATGAGCAGTTCTTC. Translated: CASKGPYNEQFF.

The J gene is TRBJ1-2, the V gene TRBV29-1; no definite D call. Germline V lookup: CDR1 SQVTM, CDR2 ANQGSEA. The CDR3 has 13 residues. V lost 6 bases, J lost 0 bases, and 11 bases lay in between. The CDR3 spells CSVTREANYGYTF. The CDR3 coding sequence is TGCAGCGTGACTAGAGAAGCTAACTATGGCTACACCTTC.

Here the CDR3 reads CASSSGATYEQYV. CDR3 bases: TGTGCCAGCAGCTCAGGGGCCACCTACGAGCAGTACGTC. The chain has TRBV5-8 and TRBJ2-7; D might be TRBD1 (6 bases). The CDR3 runs 13 residues. V lost 3 bases, J lost 2 bases, and 9 bases lay in between. Germline loops: CDR1 SGHTS, CDR2 YDEGEE.

V and J are TRBV24-1 and TRBJ2-4; D call uncertain. CDR3 length: 13 residues. V was shortened by 3 bases and J by 9 bases, with 11 bases between the two germline ends. Germline values: CDR1 KGHDR, CDR2 SFDVKD. The CDR3 region is CATSDPLLGIQYF. The CDR3 nucleotides are TGTGCCACCAGTGATCCATTATTGGGCATTCAGTACTTC.

The chain employs TRBV6-5 and TRBJ2-3; D uncertain. Trimming cost V 2 bases and J 5 bases, with 17 bases left between them. Germline CDR1 and CDR2: MNHEY and SVGAGI. This CDR3 region has 16 residues. The CDR3 DNA reads TGTGCCAGCAGTTACGGCCTAGGGCAGCTGGGAGATACGCAGTATTTT. Amino acid sequence: CASSYGLGQLGDTQYF.

The V gene is TRBV7-2, the J gene TRBJ2-7; 10 bases match TRBD2. Trimming took 4 bases from V and 0 from J; bases not matched to a gene: 9. The germline V gene encodes CDR1 SGHTA and CDR2 FQGNSA. The CDR3 extends over 17 amino acids. This CDR3 is CASSSSRTSGHSYEQYF. The CDR3 nucleotides read TGTGCCAGCAGCTCAAGTAGGACTAGCGGACACTCCTACGAGCAGTACTTC.

This rearrangement joins TRBV18 to TRBJ2-1; TRBD1 aligns across 8 bases. The J segment lost 7 bases and the V segment lost 3 bases, leaving 2 bases of the junction unmatched. The germline CDR1 and CDR2 sequences are KGHSH and LQKENI. The CDR3 covers 13 residues. This CDR3 reads CASSPDRGNEQFF. CDR3 nucleotide sequence: TGTGCCAGCTCACCCGACAGGGGTAATGAGCAGTTCTTC.

This clone was picked up one time. V gene TRBV6-5 combines with J gene TRBJ2-1; 11 bases map to TRBD2. Germline lookup yields CDR1 MNHEY and CDR2 SVGAGI. The junction had 6 bases not matched to a gene; V was cut back by 6 bases and J by 8 bases. CDR3 size: 14 residues. The CDR3 protein is CASRRLAGMHEQFF. CDR3 sequence (DNA): TGTGCCAGCAGGCGACTAGCGGGAATGCATGAGCAGTTCTTC.

In this sample, this clone turned up a few times. This rearrangement joins TRBV12-3 or TRBV12-4 to TRBJ2-2; no firm D call. V was pared by 3 bases and J by 5 bases, with 7 bases between. The length of the CDR3 is 13 residues. CDR3 protein: CASSLRLTGELFF. CDR3 DNA: TGTGCCAGCAGTTTGCGACTTACCGGGGAGCTGTTTTTT.

The V gene is TRBV5-1, the J gene TRBJ2-2, with D possibly matching TRBD1 (6 bases). The CDR3 is 15 amino acids. Trimming removed 0 bases from V and 6 bases from J, with 12 bases in between. The germline gives CDR1 SGHRS, CDR2 YFSETQ. CDR3 amino acids: CASSLERGRSGELFF. CDR3 coding DNA: TGCGCCAGCAGCTTGGAGAGGGGGAGATCCGGGGAGCTGTTTTTT.

CDR3 sequence (DNA): TGTGCCACCAGCAGAGACAGGGTATGGAGCAATCAGCCCCAGCATTTT. Translating it yields CATSRDRVWSNQPQHF. V gene TRBV15 combines with J gene TRBJ1-5; tentatively, D is TRBD1 (5 bases). Germline CDR1 and CDR2: LNHNV and YYDKDF (reference sequence). This CDR3 is 16 amino acids long. V was trimmed by 0 bases and J by 1 base, leaving 10 bases between them.

The V and J genes are TRBV21-1 and TRBJ1-1. TRBV21-1 is described as a pseudogene. The CDR3 consists of 13 residues. CDR3 amino acids: CATRGGLNTEAFF. The CDR3 DNA is TGTGCCACACGAGGAGGGTTGAACACTGAAGCTTTCTTT.

Only one count was recorded for this clone. The rearrangement links TRBV28 to TRBJ1-5, with 8 bases fitting TRBD1. This CDR3 comprises 18 residues. V lost 2 bases, J lost 3 bases, and 12 bases stayed unmatched. The germline CDR1 and CDR2 sequences are MDHEN and SYDVKM. The CDR3 loop is CASSLNVRDRRSNQPQHF. CDR3 sequence (DNA): TGTGCCAGCAGTTTAAATGTCAGGGACAGGAGGTCCAATCAGCCCCAGCATTTT.

This rearrangement joins TRBV23-1 to TRBJ2-5; D call uncertain. TRBV23-1 counts as an open reading frame of uncertain function. This CDR3 has 16 residues. Trimming took off 4 bases at V and 4 bases at J, with 19 bases between the two ends. The CDR3 region is CASSLPYRHGGETQYF. For the CDR3, the DNA is TGCGCCAGCAGTCTACCTTATCGACACGGCGGAGAGACCCAGTACTTC.

The chain employs TRBV19 and TRBJ1-1, with a possible D match to TRBD1 (6 bases). The CDR3 totals 16 residues. The germline V gene encodes CDR1 LNHDA and CDR2 SQIVND (reference sequence). With 4 bases removed from V and 7 bases from J, the gap between germline ends came to 22 bases. CDR3 region: CASSRGVQGSGGEAFF. The CDR3 nucleotides read TGTGCCAGTAGTAGGGGGGTACAGGGTAGTGGAGGTGAAGCTTTCTTT.

The chain links TRBV19 to TRBJ2-7; D assignment may be TRBD1 or TRBD2 (5 bases each). Germline CDR1 and CDR2: LNHDA and SQIVND (reference sequence). The CDR3 totals 16 residues. V lost 3 bases and J 7 bases, leaving 22 bases between the germline ends. The CDR3 sequence: CASSIPGGAQGREQYF. The CDR3, as DNA: TGTGCCAGTAGTATCCCCGGAGGAGCCCAGGGTAGGGAGCAGTACTTC. The full variable domain, in which reference TRBV19 and TRBJ2-7 provide the parts outside the CDR3, is DGGITQSPKYLFRKEGQNVTLSCEQNLNHDAMYWYRQDPGQGLRLIYYSQIVNDFQKGDIAEGYSVSREKKESFPLTVTSAQKNPTAFYLCASSIPGGAQGREQYFGPGTRLTVT.

The chain employs TRBV19 and TRBJ1-2; TRBD1 is a possible D gene (6 bases). V was trimmed by 3 bases and J by 2 bases, leaving 7 bases between them. The germline V gene encodes CDR1 LNHDA and CDR2 SQIVND (reference sequence). This CDR3 has 13 amino acids. The CDR3 reads CASSIQGNYGYTF. The CDR3 nucleotides are TGTGCCAGTAGTATCCAGGGGAACTATGGCTACACCTTC.

This chain links TRBV7-2 with TRBJ1-1, with a weak D call TRBD1 (6 bases). V gave up 5 bases and J gave up 3 bases, with 13 bases separating them. The CDR3 length is 14 residues. From germline, CDR1 is SGHTA and CDR2 FQGNSA. The CDR3 DNA reads TGTGCCAGCAGCCTCCAGGGGCTTGACACTGAAGCTTTCTTT. Protein: CASSLQGLDTEAFF.

This clone was observed a single time. V and J are TRBV28 and TRBJ1-6; D is unresolved. The CDR3 consists of 13 residues. Germline V gene lookup returns CDR1 MDHEN and CDR2 SYDVKM. V shed 7 bases and J shed 6 bases, with 10 bases lying between them. In DNA, the CDR3 is TGTGCCAGCACCTCCAGAGTTAATTCACCCCTCCACTTT. Its translation: CASTSRVNSPLHF. Full variable domain (rest looked up from reference TRBV28 and TRBJ1-6): DVKVTQSSRYLVKRTGEKVFLECVQDMDHENMFWYRQDPGLGLRLIYFSYDVKMKEKGDIPEGYSVSREKKERFSLILESASTNQTSMYLCASTSRVNSPLHFGNGTRLTVT.

This chain links TRBV3-1 (or the pseudogene TRBV3-2) with TRBJ1-3, with D uncertain. The CDR3 has 12 amino acids. Germline CDR1 is LGHDT and CDR2 is YNNKEL (reference sequence). Deletions cut 1 base from V and 2 bases from J, with 0 bases between. Written as DNA, the CDR3 is TGTGCCAGCAGCCAAGCTGGAAACACCATATATTTT. Protein sequence: CASSQAGNTIYF.

The CDR3 here is CASSSDRTGLGNEQFF. CDR3 bases: TGTGCCAGCAGCTCGGACCGTACAGGCCTGGGCAATGAGCAGTTCTTC. This chain connects TRBV9 to TRBJ2-1; TRBD1 is a possible D gene (5 bases). Germline V gives CDR1 SGDLS, CDR2 YYNGEE. The V end was cut by 4 bases, the J end by 6 bases, with 20 bases between. The CDR3 totals 16 residues.

The chain carries TRBV6-5 and TRBJ1-5; 7 bases are shared with TRBD1. The CDR3 runs to 15 residues. Germline CDR1 MNHEY, CDR2 SVGAGI. J gave up 2 bases and V 5 bases, and 6 bases lay outside the gene matches. CDR3 DNA: TGTGCCAGCAGTCGTACCGGGACAGGCAATCAGCCCCAGCATTTT. It translates to CASSRTGTGNQPQHF.